This paragraph covers one T cell receptor beta chain sequence. Its target is unknown. Repertoires were generated with immunoSEQ multiplex PCR, while TCRdb's copy carries only in-frame clones and drops some. The sample has about 2 million clones; about 94% are singletons. Selected positively for CCR7 and CD45RO-negative, naive CD8 cells excluded terminally differentiated effector memory CD45RA+ cells. This sample stems from a study of shared clonotypes between healthy human individuals. Looking at the study overall: Serving as donors were a couple of women and three men, whose ages spanned 18 to 49. Per donor, three plates held CD4 naive cells, three held CD4 memory, two held CD8 naive and one held CD8 memory.

General study results and limits: Estimated richness values were generally larger in naive subsets than in memory subsets.

The germline V gene has CDR1 SEHNR and CDR2 FQNEAQ (reference sequence). V shed 3 bases, J shed 7 bases, and the junction held 8 bases outside the gene matches. This CDR3 spans 14 amino acids. Sequencing was carried out using naive CD8+ T cells sorted from blood. The TCR sequence derives from a young man in good health. The chain links TRBV7-9 to TRBJ1-1, with TRBD1 matching over 7 bases. The CDR3 spells CASSFPLGTVEAFF. DNA for the CDR3: TGTGCCAGCAGCTTCCCCCTAGGGACAGTTGAAGCTTTCTTT.